The 16 T cell receptor beta chains given below trace back to one sample, sequenced in a study of T cell repertoires in cytomegalovirus infection. One entry per CDR3 protein results from TCRdb running MiXCR on the reads. The sample has under 150,000 distinct CDR3 sequences, almost 9% seen once. The sample taken for sequencing was PBMCs. These receptors originate from a human donor in good health (CMV status not recorded). Some clones in this sample may be carry-over from other donors' samples.

V usage is TRBV6-6 and J usage is TRBJ1-6; D uncertain. The germline gives CDR1 MNHNY, CDR2 SVGAGI (reference sequence). The CDR3 sequence is 14 residues long. V was cut by 2 bases and J by 5 bases, with 7 bases left in between. The CDR3 sequence: CASSYGQDNSPLHF. The CDR3 region has the DNA TGTGCCAGCAGTTACGGGCAGGATAATTCACCCCTCCACTTT.

By sample share, this clonotype is medium-sized. The V and J genes are TRBV7-8 and TRBJ2-5; D might be TRBD2 (6 bases). Germline V lookup: CDR1 SGHVS, CDR2 FQNEAQ. This CDR3 has 14 amino acids. The V end lost 5 bases, the J end lost 5 bases, and 15 bases lay between the germline ends. In nucleotides, the CDR3 is TGTGCCAGCAGCCGACCGGGACTTTGGGAGACCCAGTACTTC. This translates into CASSRPGLWETQYF.

The chain employs TRBV7-4 and TRBJ1-5; a possible D gene is TRBD1 (5 bases). The CDR3 loop spans 16 amino acids. Trimming removed 4 bases at V and 1 base at J, with 14 bases between. Per germline, CDR1 SGHVT and CDR2 SQSDAQ. The CDR3 nucleotides are TGTGCCAGCAGCTCTACAGGAGTTGGGAGCAATCAGCCCCAGCATTTT. Translated: CASSSTGVGSNQPQHF.

This clonotype was seen repeatedly, ten times or more. The chain carries TRBV28 and TRBJ2-1, with TRBD2 matching 9 bases. This CDR3 has 15 residues. Germline lookup yields CDR1 MDHEN and CDR2 SYDVKM. Trimming at V came to 5 bases and at J to 2 bases, leaving 4 bases not matched to a gene. The DNA of the CDR3 is TGTGCCAGCAGTCAAGGCGGGGGGGCCTACAATGAGCAGTTCTTC. Translating it yields CASSQGGGAYNEQFF.

This clonotype has more than one count but fewer than ten. The V and J genes are TRBV6-5 and TRBJ1-1, with a possible D match to TRBD1 (6 bases). Germline assignment: CDR1 MNHEY and CDR2 SVGAGI. This CDR3 is 15 amino acids long. Trimming removed 0 bases at V and 4 bases at J, with 12 bases between. The CDR3 DNA is TGTGCCAGCAGTTACTCTCCAGGGGAGTTCACTGAAGCTTTCTTT. Its protein product is CASSYSPGEFTEAFF.

This chain joins TRBV5-6 and TRBJ1-2; D is uncertain. The V end was cut by 0 bases, the J end by 7 bases, with 7 bases between. This CDR3 region has 12 residues. Germline loops: CDR1 SGHDT, CDR2 YYEEEE. In DNA form, the CDR3 reads TGTGCCAGCAGCTTGGCAAGCTCTGGCTACACCTTC. As protein: CASSLASSGYTF. The variable domain in full, with the rest retrieved from reference TRBV5-6 and TRBJ1-2, is DAGVTQSPTHLIKTRGQQVTLRCSPKSGHDTVSWYQQALGQGPQFIFQYYEEEERQRGNFPDRFSGHQFPNYSSELNVNALLLGDSALYLCASSLASSGYTFGSGTRLTVV.

This clonotype was seen many times. V gene TRBV2 combines with J gene TRBJ1-1, with TRBD1 as a possible D gene (5 bases). V was clipped by 2 bases and J by 8 bases, with 6 bases between them. Germline CDR1 reads SNHLY; CDR2 reads FYNNEI. The CDR3 contains 11 residues. DNA for the CDR3: TGTGCCAGCAGTGAATGGGGGGAAGCTTTCTTT. It is translated as CASSEWGEAFF.

This clonotype has only a few counts. V is TRBV28 and J is TRBJ2-5, with 9 bases matching TRBD1. Germline V lookup: CDR1 MDHEN, CDR2 SYDVKM. The CDR3 sequence is 15 residues long. V lost 4 bases and J lost 4; bases outside the gene matches: 7. The chain's CDR3 is CASSSRDRVIETQYF. Here the CDR3 DNA reads TGTGCCAGCAGTTCCCGGGACAGGGTTATAGAGACCCAGTACTTC.

The sample holds many counts of this clonotype. This chain joins TRBV6-6 and TRBJ2-1; 7 nucleotides match TRBD2. CDR3 length: 18 residues. V dropped 0 bases and J dropped 4; count of bases not matched to a gene: 12. The germline V gene encodes CDR1 MNHNY and CDR2 SVGAGI (reference sequence). CDR3 in amino acids: CASSYSPPGGGIYNEQFF. The CDR3 DNA reads TGTGCCAGCAGTTACTCTCCGCCGGGAGGAGGGATATACAATGAGCAGTTCTTC.

The sample holds many counts of this clonotype. The genes are TRBV10-3 and TRBJ1-6, with 11 bases that match TRBD1. The CDR3 runs to 14 residues. In germline, CDR1 is ENHRY, CDR2 SYGVKD. The J segment lost 5 bases and the V segment lost 11 bases, leaving 5 bases of the junction unmatched. The CDR3, as DNA: TGTGCCGTCGGACAGGGGGCCGATAATTCACCCCTCCACTTT. Translating it yields CAVGQGADNSPLHF.

The gene calls are TRBV12-3 or TRBV12-4 and TRBJ1-5; weak D call: TRBD1 (6 bases). The length of the CDR3 is 13 residues. V was trimmed by 7 bases and J by 5 bases, leaving 12 bases between them. Written as DNA, the CDR3 is TGTGCCAGCAAACAGGGTAAAGATCAGCCCCAGCATTTT. It codes for CASKQGKDQPQHF.

This clonotype was seen once. This sequence may be a read error, since a much larger clone differs from it by one base. This chain joins TRBV28 and TRBJ1-4, with D perhaps matching TRBD1 (5 bases). The CDR3 has 11 residues. Trimming pared 3 bases from V and 15 bases from J, leaving 11 bases between. Looked up from germline, CDR1 is MDHEN and CDR2 is SYDVKM. CDR3: CASSLLGTVFF. As DNA, the CDR3 is TGTGCCAGCAGTTTGTTAGGGACGGTGTTTTTT.

This clonotype appeared a few times. The V and J genes are TRBV7-9 and TRBJ2-7, with 8 bases lining up with TRBD2. Germline loops: CDR1 SEHNR, CDR2 FQNEAQ (reference sequence). The CDR3 is 17 residues long. V trimming: 4 bases; J trimming: 0 bases; junction bases outside the gene matches: 11. The CDR3: CASSSLGKRGISYEQYF. CDR3 nucleotides: TGTGCCAGCAGCTCCCTCGGGAAGCGGGGGATCTCCTACGAGCAGTACTTC.

This clonotype has ten or more counts. This chain's CDR3 is CASSLEGLSEQYF. In DNA, the CDR3 is TGTGCCAGCAGCTTGGAGGGCTTGAGCGAGCAGTACTTC. The genes are TRBV7-9 and TRBJ2-7; D is perhaps TRBD2 (6 bases). V was trimmed by 3 bases and J by 6 bases, leaving 12 bases between them. CDR3 size: 13 residues. Germline loops: CDR1 SEHNR, CDR2 FQNEAQ (reference sequence).

This clonotype was observed many times. The gene calls are TRBV2 and TRBJ1-2; no firm D call. The CDR3 is made up of 13 amino acids. Trimming stripped 5 bases from V and 0 bases from J, with 7 bases between. Germline V gene lookup returns CDR1 SNHLY and CDR2 FYNNEI. The CDR3 region is CASSLDSNYGYTF. The DNA for the CDR3 is TGTGCCAGCAGTTTAGATTCTAACTATGGCTACACCTTC.

The J gene is TRBJ1-2, the V gene TRBV3-1, with 9 bases that match TRBD1. V lost 4 bases to trimming and J lost 6 bases; unmatched junction nucleotides: 9. The germline V gene has CDR1 LGHDT and CDR2 YNNKEL (reference sequence). The CDR3 has 15 residues. The CDR3 region has the DNA TGTGCCAGCAGCCGCCGACAGGGGGTTGCTGATGGCTACACCTTC. This encodes CASSRRQGVADGYTF.